A single sample is the source of the 12 T cell receptor beta chains below, sequenced in a study of T cells after yellow fever vaccination. TCRdb itself ran the 5' RACE reads through MiXCR, one entry per CDR3 protein. This repertoire shows a few hundred thousand distinct CDR3 sequences, roughly 7.5% found once; its top ten account for approximately 18%. This material consisted of PBMCs, taken roughly 47 days after the first yellow fever vaccination. These receptors were obtained from a man aged 18 to 30 who received the YFV17D yellow fever vaccine.

In this sample, this clonotype turned up a few times. The gene calls are TRBV6-5 and TRBJ1-6; possible D gene TRBD1, 6 bases. The ends were cut back, 7 bases at V and 3 bases at J, with 16 bases in the middle. This CDR3 has 16 amino acids. Germline CDR1 and CDR2: MNHEY and SVGAGI. The CDR3 DNA follows: TGTGCCAGCACCATTAGACAGGCCCACTATAATTCACCCCTCCACTTT. It is translated as CASTIRQAHYNSPLHF.

Of note for this clonotype: This may come from a read error, since a much larger clone is one base off. In DNA, the CDR3 is TGTGCCAGCAGCGTGCGGGACAGGGGGACCGGGGAGCTGATTTTT. Translating it yields CASSVRDRGTGELIF. This chain uses TRBV9 with TRBJ2-2; 11 bases align to TRBD1. CDR1 and CDR2 (germline): SGDLS, YYNGEE. CDR3 length: 15 amino acids.

This clonotype came up a few times. V is TRBV13 and J is TRBJ2-5; 8 bases line up with TRBD1. V lost 3 bases and J lost 3; bases outside the gene matches: 6. The germline gives CDR1 PRHDT, CDR2 FYEKMQ (reference sequence). The CDR3 consists of 15 residues. The CDR3 sequence: CASSLGTGGEETQYF. The CDR3 nucleotides read TGTGCCAGCAGCTTGGGGACAGGAGGGGAAGAGACCCAGTACTTC. Full variable domain (remainder filled in from reference TRBV13 and TRBJ2-5): AAGVIQSPRHLIKEKRETATLKCYPIPRHDTVYWYQQGPGQDPQFLISFYEKMQSDKGSIPDRFSAQQFSDYHSELNMSSLELGDSALYFCASSLGTGGEETQYFGPGTRLLVL.

This clonotype came up a few times. CDR3 sequence reads: CASSLSFSPLHF. As DNA, the CDR3 is TGTGCCAGCAGCTTATCTTTTTCACCCCTCCACTTT. The chain employs TRBV7-2 and TRBJ1-6, with unresolved D. Trimming cost V 2 bases and J 9 bases, with 5 bases left between them. Germline assignment: CDR1 SGHTA and CDR2 FQGNSA. This CDR3 region has 12 residues.

This clonotype has just a few counts. The genes are TRBV12-3 or TRBV12-4 and TRBJ2-7; either TRBD1 or TRBD2 may fit D (5 bases each). This CDR3 comprises 16 residues. The V gene lost 5 bases and the J gene lost 0 bases, with 17 bases spanning the gap. This chain's CDR3 is CASSLERDGNSYEQYF. The CDR3 region has the DNA TGTGCCAGCAGTCTCGAGAGGGACGGTAACTCCTACGAGCAGTACTTC.

This clonotype came up a few times. V usage is TRBV7-2 and J usage is TRBJ1-2, with TRBD1 identical over 7 bases. Germline values: CDR1 SGHTA, CDR2 FQGNSA. The CDR3 covers 14 residues. The ends lost 4 bases at V and 8 bases at J; junction bases unmatched: 10. CDR3 coding DNA: TGTGCCAGCAGCTCGTCGGACAGGCCGGGAGGCTACACCTTC. This encodes CASSSSDRPGGYTF.

This chain uses TRBV7-2 with TRBJ2-3; D is ambiguous. Trimming took off 5 bases at V and 2 bases at J, with 5 bases between the two ends. CDR3 size: 12 residues. CDR1 is SGHTA and CDR2 is FQGNSA in the germline V gene. The CDR3: CASSIDTDTQYF. Written as DNA, the CDR3 is TGTGCCAGCAGCATCGACACAGATACGCAGTATTTT.

This sequence joins TRBV19 and TRBJ2-5; TRBD2 aligns across 10 bases. V gave up 5 bases and J gave up 0 bases; unmatched junction bases: 3. This CDR3 spans 15 amino acids. Germline V gene lookup returns CDR1 LNHDA and CDR2 SQIVND (reference sequence). This CDR3 is CASSGLAANQETQYF. In DNA, the CDR3 is TGTGCCAGTAGTGGACTAGCGGCGAACCAAGAGACCCAGTACTTC. The variable domain in full, with the rest retrieved from reference TRBV19 and TRBJ2-5, is DGGITQSPKYLFRKEGQNVTLSCEQNLNHDAMYWYRQDPGQGLRLIYYSQIVNDFQKGDIAEGYSVSREKKESFPLTVTSAQKNPTAFYLCASSGLAANQETQYFGPGTRLLVL.

The CDR3 region has the DNA TGTGCCAGCAGCACAAGTGGAAGCTCCTACGAGCAGTACTTC. Its protein product is CASSTSGSSYEQYF. The V and J genes are TRBV12-3 or TRBV12-4 and TRBJ2-7, with D hard to call. The V end was cut by 6 bases, the J end by 0 bases, with 12 bases between. The CDR3 is made up of 14 amino acids.

V is TRBV7-9 and J is TRBJ1-3; a weak D match, TRBD1 (5 bases). Germline V gene data show CDR1 as SEHNR and CDR2 as FQNEAQ (reference sequence). The V gene lost 2 bases and the J gene lost 11 bases, with 16 bases spanning the gap. CDR3 length: 14 residues. CDR3 in DNA: TGTGCCAGCAGCTTATACCAGCGGAGGGGAGCCATATATTTT. Translation: CASSLYQRRGAIYF.

This clonotype was seen only a few times. The genes are TRBV3-1 and TRBJ1-6; a weak D match, TRBD1 (5 bases). CDR1 and CDR2 from the germline V gene are LGHDT and YNNKEL (reference sequence). The CDR3 contains 18 residues. V was cut by 4 bases and J by 0 bases, with 16 bases left in between. The CDR3 is CASSPRGGLSSYNSPLHF. The CDR3 coding sequence is TGTGCCAGCAGCCCCCGTGGGGGGTTGAGCTCCTATAATTCACCCCTCCACTTT. The variable domain in full, completed from reference TRBV3-1 and TRBJ1-6, reads DTAVSQTPKYLVTQMGNDKSIKCEQNLGHDTMYWYKQDSKKFLKIMFSYNNKELIINETVPNRFSPKSPDKAHLNLHINSLELGDSAVYFCASSPRGGLSSYNSPLHFGNGTRLTVT.

This clonotype has just a few counts. The chain combines TRBV29-1 with TRBJ2-7; D is possibly TRBD2 (5 bases). CDR1 is SQVTM and CDR2 is ANQGSEA in the germline V gene. This CDR3 region has 11 residues. V lost 3 bases and J 5 bases, leaving 8 bases between the germline ends. For the CDR3, the DNA is TGCAGCGTTGATTCCGGGAACGAGCAGTACTTC. This codes for CSVDSGNEQYF.